Below, 15 T cell receptor beta chains from the same sample are listed, as sequenced in a study of T cells after yellow fever vaccination (dated by TCRdb to between 2018 and 2021). Reading the label with the study, this specimen's treatment or condition is: live attenuated yellow fever vaccine strain. Receptor amplification or capture employed 5' RACE. Reads for this sample came from an Illumina NovaSeq 6000. TCRdb reworked the public reads: Q25 trimming with fastp, MiXCR clone assembly, productive beta chains retained. Here each entry gathers all rows of one CDR3 protein and keeps the most common genes and DNA. This sample gives 350,000 to 550,000 distinct CDR3 sequences in total; roughly a sixth of them show up just once. The ten biggest clones cover 18% of the sample. The sequencing here drew on PBMCs, taken before the yellow fever booster vaccination. Receptor source: a man between 18 and 29 years old who received the YFV17D yellow fever vaccine.

This clonotype was picked up a small number of times. The genes are TRBV6-5 and TRBJ2-7; the D is unclear. The ends were cut back, 0 bases at V and 4 bases at J, with 7 bases in the middle. Per the germline V gene, CDR1 is MNHEY and CDR2 is SVGAGI. The CDR3 is made up of 13 amino acids. CDR3 region: CASSYSSRYEQYF. CDR3 in DNA: TGTGCCAGCAGTTACTCGTCCAGGTACGAGCAGTACTTC.

The rearrangement joins TRBV5-1 to TRBJ2-1; 7 bases are a match to TRBD1. J was trimmed by 0 bases and V by 1 base; bases with no gene match: 16. The CDR3 is 20 residues long. Germline CDR1 SGHRS, CDR2 YFSETQ. The CDR3 here is CASSLPNQPGQKSSYNEQFF. DNA for the CDR3: TGCGCCAGCAGCTTGCCGAACCAACCGGGACAGAAAAGCTCCTACAATGAGCAGTTCTTC.

A few counts support this clonotype. The chain employs TRBV4-2 and TRBJ2-5; maybe TRBD1 (5 bases). Trimming pared 0 bases from V and 3 bases from J, leaving 8 bases between. The CDR3 is made up of 14 amino acids. Germline loops: CDR1 LGHNA, CDR2 YNFKEQ. The CDR3 here is CASSQDRREETQYF. The CDR3 nucleotides read TGTGCCAGCAGCCAAGATCGCAGGGAAGAGACCCAGTACTTC.

This clonotype was counted a few times. The chain has TRBV4-3 and TRBJ2-7; 7 bases agree with TRBD1. Germline CDR1 reads LGHNA; CDR2 reads YSLEER. CDR3 length: 15 amino acids. Germline trimming cut 0 bases from V and 6 bases from J; bases unmatched to any gene: 8. Written as DNA, the CDR3 is TGCGCCAGCAGCCAAGATACAGGGGCTATTCCCGAGCAGTACTTC. Protein sequence: CASSQDTGAIPEQYF.

In nucleotides, the CDR3 is TGTGCCAGTAGTATACCCGGCACAGGGGGAGGCTACACCTTC. This gives the protein CASSIPGTGGGYTF. The chain couples TRBV19 to TRBJ1-2, with 8 bases aligning to TRBD1. In germline, CDR1 is LNHDA, CDR2 SQIVND (reference sequence). The CDR3 runs 14 residues. V shed 2 bases and J 8 bases; nucleotides not matched to a gene: 7.

V is TRBV20-1 and J is TRBJ2-3, with 7 bases fitting TRBD2. CDR1 and CDR2 from the germline V gene are DFQATT and SNEGSKA (reference sequence). Trimming took 4 bases from V and 8 from J; bases not matched to a gene: 3. The CDR3 runs to 11 residues. This chain's CDR3 is CSATGGGTQYF. DNA of the CDR3: TGCAGTGCTACTGGGGGGGGTACGCAGTATTTT.

This clonotype was found once. The chain employs TRBV4-1 and TRBJ1-2, with a tentative D call TRBD1 (6 bases). Trimming left V 1 base short and J 8 bases short, with 14 bases between. CDR3 length equals 14 residues. Germline V gives CDR1 MGHRA, CDR2 YSYEKL. CDR3 amino acids: CASSQVNREGGYTF. The DNA of the CDR3 is TGCGCCAGCAGCCAAGTGAACAGGGAGGGCGGCTACACCTTC.

In its sample, this clonotype was seen a few times. The chain is built from TRBV20-1 and TRBJ2-2; 8 bases match TRBD1. CDR1 and CDR2 from the germline V gene are DFQATT and SNEGSKA (reference sequence). The CDR3 is made up of 15 amino acids. Losses at the gene ends were 2 bases for V and 4 bases for J; bases not matched to a gene: 6. The CDR3: CSARHRGYGTGELFF. CDR3 nucleotides: TGCAGTGCTAGACACAGGGGGTATGGCACCGGGGAGCTGTTTTTT.

This clonotype was counted only a few times. The chain uses TRBV18 and TRBJ1-1, with a tentative D call TRBD1 (5 bases). The germline CDR1 and CDR2 sequences are KGHSH and LQKENI. V lost 0 bases and J lost 5, with 10 bases in between. CDR3 length: 14 residues. The CDR3 spells CASSPPGGRTEAFF. The CDR3, as DNA: TGTGCCAGCTCACCACCGGGGGGGAGGACTGAAGCTTTCTTT.

This clonotype was counted many times. The rearrangement links TRBV6-6 to TRBJ1-1, with a tentative D call TRBD1 (6 bases). Per the germline V gene, CDR1 is MNHNY and CDR2 is SVGAGI (reference sequence). The V end lost 7 bases, the J end lost 5 bases, and 20 bases lay between the germline ends. CDR3 length: 15 residues. The CDR3 nucleotides read TGTGCCAGCACCTCCTATCAGGGGATTCGGACTGAAGCTTTCTTT. Its translation is CASTSYQGIRTEAFF.

V and J are TRBV5-6 and TRBJ2-2; TRBD2 matches at 7 bases. CDR1 SGHDT and CDR2 YYEEEE come from the germline V gene. The CDR3 spans 19 residues. The ends lost 4 bases at V and 5 bases at J; junction bases unmatched: 20. Here the CDR3 DNA reads TGTGCCAGCAGCCCCCCGGGACCGAATTCGGGGGGAATAACCGGGGAGCTGTTTTTT. Residues: CASSPPGPNSGGITGELFF.

V usage is TRBV12-3 or TRBV12-4 and J usage is TRBJ2-1, with D unresolved. V was shortened by 8 bases and J by 2 bases, with 13 bases between the two germline ends. This CDR3 has 14 residues. The CDR3 spells CASRSVGTYNEQFF. The CDR3 DNA reads TGTGCCAGCCGCTCGGTTGGCACCTACAATGAGCAGTTCTTC.

The chain has TRBV7-9 and TRBJ2-6, with a weak D call TRBD2 (6 bases). The CDR3 contains 15 residues. Per germline, CDR1 SEHNR and CDR2 FQNEAQ (reference sequence). The V gene lost 4 bases and the J gene lost 4 bases, with 11 bases spanning the gap. CDR3 coding DNA: TGTGCCAGCAGCTATGGCGGGATCGGGGCCAACGTCCTGACTTTC. It codes for CASSYGGIGANVLTF.

V and J are TRBV5-1 and TRBJ1-4; 8 nucleotides line up with TRBD1. The CDR3 length is 15 residues. Losses at the gene ends were 3 bases for V and 6 bases for J; bases not matched to a gene: 7. Germline assignment: CDR1 SGHRS and CDR2 YFSETQ. The chain's CDR3 is CASSWTGQSDEKLFF. CDR3 DNA sequence: TGCGCCAGCAGCTGGACAGGGCAGTCGGATGAAAAACTGTTTTTT.

The V gene is TRBV4-1, the J gene TRBJ2-3; D tentatively fits TRBD1 or TRBD2 (5 bases each). The V end lost 4 bases, the J end lost 0 bases, and 14 bases lay between the germline ends. CDR1 MGHRA and CDR2 YSYEKL come from the germline V gene. The CDR3 totals 16 residues. CDR3 region: CASSRTPGRSTDTQYF. The CDR3 bases are TGCGCCAGCAGCCGTACTCCGGGACGTAGCACAGATACGCAGTATTTT.